Below are 23 T cell receptor beta chains sequenced from a single sample in a study of blood T cell repertoires in COVID-19 (dated by TCRdb to 2020 to 2022). The receptor library was made with the immunoSEQ multiplex PCR assay. TCRdb provides this immuneACCESS table in a form limited to in-frame rearrangements. Some clones are lacking; in checked studies, under half of them reflect an unresolved V gene, and why the rest are absent is not known. Counted in this sample were roughly 86,000 clones; over 80% of them appeared once. The top ten clonotypes cover around 3.3% of the sample. Sequencing was performed on peripheral blood. The origin of the receptors is a man aged 45-60 years with acute or convalescent COVID-19.

This clone was observed a handful of times. As DNA, the CDR3 is TGTGCCAGCAGCTTGGGACTAGTCGACATTCAGTACTTC. It yields the protein CASSLGLVDIQYF. V usage is TRBV7-8 and J usage is TRBJ2-4, with TRBD2 matching 8 bases. The CDR3 runs 13 residues. The J segment lost 8 bases and the V segment lost 3 bases, leaving 3 bases of the junction unmatched. Germline V gene lookup returns CDR1 SGHVS and CDR2 FQNEAQ.

The chain couples TRBV10-3 to TRBJ2-4; unclear D gene. Trimming shortened V by 2 bases and J by 1 base, and 12 bases separated the two germline ends. The CDR3 is 16 residues long. The germline CDR1 and CDR2 sequences are ENHRY and SYGVKD. The CDR3 protein is CAISEEELMAKNIQYF. The DNA of the CDR3 is TGTGCCATCAGTGAGGAGGAACTAATGGCCAAAAACATTCAGTACTTC.

V is TRBV11-2 and J is TRBJ2-2; D perhaps matches TRBD1 (6 bases). Germline assignment: CDR1 SGHAT and CDR2 FQNNGV. With 1 base removed from V and 4 bases from J, the gap between germline ends came to 16 bases. This CDR3 spans 17 amino acids. CDR3 in DNA: TGTGCCAGCAGCTTAGGGACAGCTCCGAGGTCCACCGGGGAGCTGTTTTTT. This gives the protein CASSLGTAPRSTGELFF. The whole variable domain, remainder taken from reference TRBV11-2 and TRBJ2-2, is EAGVAQSPRYKIIEKRQSVAFWCNPISGHATLYWYQQILGQGPKLLIQFQNNGVVDDSQLPKDRFSAERLKGVDSTLKIQPAKLEDSAVYLCASSLGTAPRSTGELFFGEGSRLTVL.

This sequence joins TRBV9 and TRBJ2-5; D uncertain. Germline CDR1 is SGDLS and CDR2 is YYNGEE. The CDR3 consists of 17 residues. Trimming left V 0 bases short and J 3 bases short, with 18 bases between. CDR3 protein: CASSVGPGQLMKETQYF. The CDR3 DNA reads TGTGCCAGCAGCGTAGGCCCTGGGCAGTTAATGAAAGAGACCCAGTACTTC.

The V and J genes are TRBV30 and TRBJ1-1; D is unclear. Trimming took 3 bases from V and 0 from J, leaving 8 bases between them. This CDR3 is 13 amino acids long. CDR1 and CDR2 (germline): GTSNPN, SVGIG (reference sequence). The CDR3 DNA reads as TGTGCCTGGAGCCTCCCTATGAACACTGAAGCTTTCTTT. Protein sequence: CAWSLPMNTEAFF.

CDR3 bases: TGTGCCAGCTGCAGGCCGGATACGCAGTATTTT. Protein sequence: CASCRPDTQYF. This sequence joins TRBV6-4 and TRBJ2-3; D gene ambiguous. Between the trimmed V and J ends, which lost 8 bases and 6 bases, there was a span of 9 bases. Germline-derived CDR1 and CDR2 are MRHNA and SNTAGT. This CDR3 is 11 amino acids long.

The chain combines TRBV7-2 with TRBJ2-7; a weak D match, TRBD2 (6 bases). Trimming pared 3 bases from V and 0 bases from J, leaving 9 bases between. CDR1 is SGHTA and CDR2 is FQGNSA in the germline V gene. The CDR3 runs 14 residues. Here the CDR3 reads CASSFAGSSYEQYF. DNA of the CDR3: TGTGCCAGCAGCTTTGCGGGGAGCTCCTACGAGCAGTACTTC.

V is TRBV6-5 and J is TRBJ2-7; D might be TRBD1 (5 bases). Deletions cut 0 bases from V and 3 bases from J, with 6 bases between. The CDR3 runs to 13 residues. Germline CDR1 MNHEY, CDR2 SVGAGI. The CDR3 nucleotides read TGTGCCAGCAGTTACTCGGGGCACTACGAGCAGTACTTC. Translation gives CASSYSGHYEQYF.

The chain is built from TRBV6-2 or TRBV6-3 and TRBJ2-2; the D is unclear. Deletions cut 1 base from V and 1 base from J, with 4 bases between. The germline V gene encodes CDR1 MNHEY and CDR2 SVGEGT. This CDR3 has 14 amino acids. Here the CDR3 reads CASSYFLNTGELFF. The CDR3 region has the DNA TGTGCCAGCAGTTACTTTCTGAACACCGGGGAGCTGTTTTTT.

In its sample, this clone was seen once. The V gene is TRBV11-2, the J gene TRBJ2-7, with 7 bases matching TRBD2. This CDR3 comprises 15 residues. Trimming took 5 bases from V and 1 from J; bases not matched to a gene: 8. Germline V gene lookup returns CDR1 SGHAT and CDR2 FQNNGV. CDR3 in amino acids: CASSVDPSGSYEQYF. The CDR3, as DNA: TGTGCCAGCAGCGTCGATCCTAGCGGATCCTACGAGCAGTACTTC.

In DNA form, the CDR3 reads TGTGCCAGCAGTGGGTCGGCGGGTTCAGGCTTGGGTCGGCCCTACGAGCAGTACTTC. This codes for CASSGSAGSGLGRPYEQYF. The chain employs TRBV6-1 and TRBJ2-7, with a possible D match to TRBD2 (5 bases). V lost 4 bases, J lost 2 bases, and 27 bases lay in between. Germline V gene sequence: CDR1 MNHNS, CDR2 SASEGT. The CDR3 is 19 amino acids.

The chain links TRBV5-1 to TRBJ2-5; D perhaps matches TRBD1 (6 bases). In germline, CDR1 is SGHRS, CDR2 YFSETQ. Trimming stripped 1 base from V and 1 base from J, with 11 bases between. CDR3 length equals 15 residues. The CDR3, as DNA: TGCGCCAGCAGCTTGAACAGGGCTAGCCAAGAGACCCAGTACTTC. Its translation: CASSLNRASQETQYF.

CDR3 region: CASSPGGNIYTQYF. CDR3 sequence (DNA): TGTGCCAGCAGCCCAGGGGGCAACATATATACGCAGTATTTT. V and J are TRBV28 and TRBJ2-3, with 8 bases fitting TRBD1. With 6 bases clipped from V and 7 bases from J, the junction kept 9 bases outside the gene matches. The CDR3 is 14 residues long. Germline CDR1 and CDR2: MDHEN and SYDVKM.

The chain carries TRBV6-6 and TRBJ2-7; 10 nucleotides agree with TRBD2. CDR1 is MNHNY and CDR2 is SVGAGI in the germline V gene (reference sequence). This CDR3 has 14 amino acids. V trimming: 8 bases; J trimming: 7 bases; junction bases outside the gene matches: 11. For the CDR3, the DNA is TGTGCCAGCGCGCCGCTAGCGGGAGTAGTTGAGCAGTACTTC. It encodes CASAPLAGVVEQYF.

The chain has TRBV10-3 and TRBJ2-7; 10 bases line up with TRBD2. The germline V gene encodes CDR1 ENHRY and CDR2 SYGVKD. J lost 2 bases, V lost 6 bases, and 4 bases had no gene match. CDR3 length: 14 amino acids. CDR3 DNA: TGTGCCATCAGGGCTAGCGGGAGCACCTACGAGCAGTACTTC. It encodes CAIRASGSTYEQYF.

J is TRBJ1-2 and V is TRBV18; 9 bases align to TRBD1. From germline, CDR1 is KGHSH and CDR2 LQKENI. V lost 6 bases and J lost 9; bases outside the gene matches: 11. CDR3 size: 14 residues. CDR3 bases: TGTGCCAGCTCGCCGGGACAGGGCACGGGGAGCTACACCTTC. It codes for CASSPGQGTGSYTF.

This clone was counted a single time. This chain connects TRBV30 to TRBJ2-7, with 7 positions matching TRBD1. This CDR3 spans 15 amino acids. In germline, CDR1 is GTSNPN, CDR2 SVGIG (reference sequence). J gave up 5 bases and V 2 bases, and 12 bases lay outside the gene matches. The CDR3 bases are TGTGCCTGGAGTCCCAAGGACAGGCGACTGGACGAGCAGTACTTC. It is translated as CAWSPKDRRLDEQYF.

The chain recombines TRBV7-3 with TRBJ2-3, with D maybe TRBD2 (6 bases). The CDR3 loop spans 15 amino acids. Per germline, CDR1 SGHTA and CDR2 FQGTGA. Between the trimmed V and J ends, which lost 4 bases and 3 bases, there was a span of 14 bases. The CDR3 region has the DNA TGTGCCAGCAGCTATTCGGGGGTTCAAACAGATACGCAGTATTTT. Its translation: CASSYSGVQTDTQYF.

This chain connects TRBV3-1 (or the pseudogene TRBV3-2) to TRBJ2-7, with D tentatively TRBD1 (6 bases). CDR3 size: 12 residues. Germline V CDR1 and CDR2: LGHDT, YNNKEL (reference sequence). V lost 1 base and J lost 6, with 7 bases in between. CDR3 loop: CASSQGGREQYF. The CDR3 bases are TGTGCCAGCAGCCAAGGGGGGCGCGAGCAGTACTTC.

The J gene is TRBJ2-7, the V gene TRBV10-3; D might be TRBD2 (6 bases). Germline assignment: CDR1 ENHRY and CDR2 SYGVKD. The V end was cut by 6 bases, the J end by 7 bases, with 13 bases between. The CDR3 totals 12 residues. In nucleotides, the CDR3 is TGTGCCATCAGCCCGCCTCGGGGGGAGCAGTACTTC. It yields the protein CAISPPRGEQYF.

J is TRBJ2-3 and V is TRBV15; 9 bases are a match to TRBD2. The V gene end was trimmed by 1 base and the J gene end by 0 bases; junction bases not matched to a gene: 5. Germline V lookup: CDR1 LNHNV, CDR2 YYDKDF (reference sequence). The length of the CDR3 is 17 residues. DNA for the CDR3: TGTGCCACCAGCAGAGGGGGTAGCGGGAGAAGCACAGATACGCAGTATTTT. Translating it yields CATSRGGSGRSTDTQYF.

The chain couples TRBV29-1 to TRBJ2-3; tentative D call: TRBD2 (6 bases). Germline V gene data show CDR1 as SQVTM and CDR2 as ANQGSEA. Deletions cut 4 bases from V and 1 base from J, with 6 bases between. CDR3 length equals 12 residues. For the CDR3, the DNA is TGCAGCGTTGGGGGGGGCACAGATACGCAGTATTTT. This sequence encodes CSVGGGTDTQYF.

The rearrangement joins TRBV10-3 to TRBJ1-6, with 8 nucleotides matching TRBD1. The CDR3 spans 14 residues. J lost 9 bases, V lost 4 bases, and 5 bases had no gene match. Looked up from germline, CDR1 is ENHRY and CDR2 is SYGVKD. This chain's CDR3 is CAISADRVGSPLHF. DNA for the CDR3: TGTGCCATCAGTGCGGACAGGGTAGGTTCACCCCTCCACTTT.